The 9 T cell receptor beta chains reported below all come from one sample, sequenced in a study of Graves' ophthalmopathy and Graves' hyperthyroidism. Amplifying from RNA transcripts, the study obtained TCR beta CDR3 regions. First-round RT-PCR relied on HTBI primers, and a second-round multiplex PCR came next. TCRdb analysed the multiplex PCR reads with MiXCR anew, one entry per CDR3 protein. The sample records approximately 1.2 million distinct CDR3 sequences, roughly two fifths being singletons. Source material: peripheral blood or thyroid tissue (not recorded which). The source of these receptors is an adult man with Graves' hyperthyroidism.

V gene TRBV10-3 combines with J gene TRBJ2-7; the D is unclear. The CDR3 runs to 13 residues. Germline assignment: CDR1 ENHRY and CDR2 SYGVKD. With 6 bases removed from V and 10 bases from J, the gap between germline ends came to 19 bases. The CDR3 DNA follows: TGTGCCATCAGGGAACCCCTCGGGTCTTTTCAGTACTTC. Its protein is CAIREPLGSFQYF.

This clonotype was recorded many times. V is TRBV19 and J is TRBJ1-6; 7 bases agree with TRBD1. This CDR3 has 14 amino acids. The germline gives CDR1 LNHDA, CDR2 SQIVND (reference sequence). J lost 7 bases, V lost 7 bases, and 7 bases had no gene match. The chain's CDR3 is CASTGGLWNSPLHF. The CDR3 DNA follows: TGTGCCAGTACAGGGGGGCTGTGGAATTCACCCCTCCACTTT.

This rearrangement joins TRBV7-2 to TRBJ2-7, with TRBD2 identical over 7 bases. V lost 6 bases, J lost 3 bases, and 5 bases stayed unmatched. Germline V CDR1 and CDR2: SGHTA, FQGNSA. The CDR3 totals 13 residues. Written as DNA, the CDR3 is TGTGCCAGCAGGGCGACTAGCTACTACGAGCAGTACTTC. Its translation: CASRATSYYEQYF.

This clonotype came up a few times. The chain employs TRBV12-3 or TRBV12-4 and TRBJ2-7; D may be TRBD2 (6 bases). Trimming shortened V by 6 bases and J by 3 bases, and 18 bases separated the two germline ends. The CDR3 length is 15 residues. The CDR3 DNA follows: TGTGCCAGCAGCAAAGTCGGGGGAGGTTACTACGAGCAGTACTTC. This gives the protein CASSKVGGGYYEQYF.

A word on this clonotype: A much more abundant neighbour one base away suggests this may be a read error. The CDR3 nucleotides are TGTGCCAGCAACCAAGTGCGGGCATCCTTAGAGACCCAGTACTTC. Its protein is CASNQVRASLETQYF. The chain uses TRBV4-2 and TRBJ2-5; a weak D match, TRBD2 (5 bases). Germline loops: CDR1 LGHNA, CDR2 YNFKEQ. The CDR3 is made up of 15 amino acids.

This chain connects TRBV5-1 to TRBJ2-2; D gene ambiguous. The CDR3 has 14 residues. Deletions cut 7 bases from V and 4 bases from J, with 14 bases between. Germline CDR1 is SGHRS and CDR2 is YFSETQ. The CDR3 loop is CASGMQPSTGELFF. CDR3 nucleotides: TGCGCCAGCGGGATGCAGCCTAGCACCGGGGAGCTGTTTTTT.

A few counts support this clonotype. This chain connects TRBV4-1 to TRBJ2-7; D unclear. V was clipped by 0 bases and J by 0 bases, with 3 bases between them. Germline CDR1 MGHRA, CDR2 YSYEKL. The CDR3 is 13 amino acids. CDR3 DNA: TGCGCCAGCAGCCAAGATAACTCCTACGAGCAGTACTTC. The encoded protein is CASSQDNSYEQYF.

This sequence joins TRBV10-3 and TRBJ2-5, with D possibly being TRBD1 or TRBD2 (6 bases each). V shed 6 bases and J shed 5 bases, with 13 bases lying between them. Germline V gene lookup returns CDR1 ENHRY and CDR2 SYGVKD. The CDR3 totals 13 residues. The CDR3 reads CAIRDLGGETQYF. Written as DNA, the CDR3 is TGTGCCATCAGAGATCTAGGGGGGGAGACCCAGTACTTC.

Many counts were recorded for this clonotype. V is TRBV29-1 and J is TRBJ2-7, with 9 bases that match TRBD2. The CDR3 consists of 11 residues. The junction had 1 base not matched to a gene; V was cut back by 4 bases and J by 6 bases. Germline-derived CDR1 and CDR2 are SQVTM and ANQGSEA. This CDR3 reads CSVGGGGEQYF. The DNA of the CDR3 is TGCAGCGTTGGCGGGGGGGGCGAGCAGTACTTC.